This T cell receptor (beta chain) was observed in a study of blood T cells in healthy people across ages. General study findings and limits: TCR beta diversity correlated strongly with naive T cell percentage. Roughly linear age-related decline in beta diversity appeared, significant by age 40.

This clonotype was seen more than once but under ten times. Its antigen is undetermined. Using a J-beta primer mix together with a sample-barcoded 5' primer, a second PCR was run for roughly 6 to 12 cycles. A template-switch adaptor containing 12 random nucleotides labeled each cDNA molecule. TCRdb reprocessed the 5' RACE reads via MiXCR and lists one record per CDR3 protein. In the table there are about 640,000 distinct CDR3 sequences, 58% of which are singletons. The CDR3 is 17 residues long. The V gene's germline CDR1 is ENHRY and CDR2 SYGVKD. V lost 3 bases and J 1 base, leaving 16 bases between the germline ends. PBMCs were isolated at a quantity of at least 7 million per sample.

This sequence joins TRBV10-3 and TRBJ2-1, with D perhaps matching TRBD1 (7 bases). The receptor comes from a man aged 55 to 70 in good health. The sample was blood. The CDR3 spells CAISEGGGLGSYNEQFF. CDR3 in DNA: TGTGCCATCAGTGAAGGAGGGGGCCTCGGTTCCTACAATGAGCAGTTCTTC.